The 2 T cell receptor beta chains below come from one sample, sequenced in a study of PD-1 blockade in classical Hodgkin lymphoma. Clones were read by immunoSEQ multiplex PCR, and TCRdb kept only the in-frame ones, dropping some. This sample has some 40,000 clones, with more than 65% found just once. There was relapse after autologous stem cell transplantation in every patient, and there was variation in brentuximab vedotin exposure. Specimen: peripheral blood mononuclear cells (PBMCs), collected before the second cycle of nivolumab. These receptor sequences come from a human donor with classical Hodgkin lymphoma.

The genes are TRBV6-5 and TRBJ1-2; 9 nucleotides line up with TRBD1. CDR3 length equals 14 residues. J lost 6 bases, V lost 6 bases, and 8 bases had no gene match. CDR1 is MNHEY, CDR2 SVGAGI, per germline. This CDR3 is CASRQQGARNGYTF. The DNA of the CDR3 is TGTGCCAGCAGACAACAGGGGGCCAGGAATGGCTACACCTTC.

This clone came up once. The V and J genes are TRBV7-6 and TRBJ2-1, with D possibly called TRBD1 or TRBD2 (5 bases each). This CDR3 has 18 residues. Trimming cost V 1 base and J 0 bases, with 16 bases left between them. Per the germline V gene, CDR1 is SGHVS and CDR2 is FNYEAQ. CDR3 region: CASSLVPWGIRSYNEQFF. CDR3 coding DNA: TGTGCCAGCAGCTTAGTGCCCTGGGGGATCCGCTCCTACAATGAGCAGTTCTTC.